The present entry profiles one TCR beta chain with its context. This CDR3 contains 14 residues. Trimming at V came to 3 bases and at J to 4 bases, leaving 5 bases not matched to a gene. Looked up from germline, CDR1 is KGHSH and CDR2 is LQKENI. This specimen comes from a study of T-cell reconstitution after alpha-beta-depleted transplantation in children. Unique molecular identifiers were built into the TCRbeta library. TCRdb re-called the PCR reads through MiXCR, storing one row per CDR3 protein. The table shows about 690,000 distinct CDR3 sequences, with 16% occurring only once. The V gene is TRBV18, the J gene TRBJ1-1; 7 nucleotides agree with TRBD1. This TCR came from a human donor who donated a stem cell graft to a child with acute myeloid leukemia. The sample in question was PBMCs from the stem cell graft donor, obtained from the stem cell graft. Here the CDR3 DNA reads TGTGCCAGCTCACCCTCGACAGGGATCACTGAAGCTTTCTTT. Translated: CASSPSTGITEAFF. Looking up the rest from reference TRBV18 and TRBJ1-1 gives the full variable domain: NAGVMQNPRHLVRRRGQEARLRCSPMKGHSHVYWYRQLPEEGLKFMVYLQKENIIDESGMPKERFSAEFPKEGPSILRIQQVVRGDSAAYFCASSPSTGITEAFFGQGTRLTVV.